A selection of T cell receptor beta chains follows, all from one sample in a study of blood T cells in healthy people across ages. TCRdb analysed the 5' RACE reads with MiXCR anew, one entry per CDR3 protein. In the table there are around 1,800,000 distinct CDR3 sequences, about 39% of which are singletons. Sequencing input: blood. Receptors were obtained from a human donor in good health. Both conserved end residues are part of each CDR3. D genes are given only for firm matches. Only some rows state a clone size, as once, few, many or a class for expanded clones.

clone size | J gene | V gene | D gene | CDR3 protein | CDR3 DNA
. | TRBJ2-5 | TRBV4-3 | TRBD1 | CASSQAGQAQETQYF | TGCGCCAGCAGCCAAGCTGGACAGGCCCAAGAGACCCAGTACTTC
few | TRBJ1-2 | TRBV4-3 | . | CASSQDLEGRPPYGYTF | TGCGCCAGCAGCCAAGATCTCGAGGGCAGGCCTCCGTATGGCTACACCTTC
. | TRBJ1-2 | TRBV5-5 | . | CASSLQGNANYGYTF | TGTGCCAGCAGCTTGCAGGGAAATGCTAACTATGGCTACACCTTC
. | TRBJ2-7 | TRBV20-1 | TRBD1 | CSAWGQGEREQYF | TGCAGTGCTTGGGGACAGGGGGAACGCGAGCAGTACTTC
. | TRBJ2-3 | TRBV20-1 | . | CSARSTVSTDTQYF | TGCAGTGCTAGGTCGACGGTTAGCACAGATACGCAGTATTTT
. | TRBJ2-5 | TRBV7-8 | TRBD2 | CASSAGLADKWTQYF | TGTGCCAGCAGCGCAGGACTAGCGGATAAATGGACCCAGTACTTC
. | TRBJ1-1 | TRBV15 | TRBD1 | CATSIDHRGEAFF | TGTGCCACCAGCATCGACCACAGGGGTGAAGCTTTCTTT
once | TRBJ1-4 | TRBV12-3/TRBV12-4 | . | CASSFVPGISVEKLFF | TGTGCCAGCAGTTTTGTTCCGGGGATCTCGGTAGAAAAACTGTTTTTT
few | TRBJ1-1 | TRBV6-1 | . | CASSRNRETEAFF | TGTGCCAGCAGTCGCAACAGGGAAACTGAAGCTTTCTTT
. | TRBJ2-2 | TRBV10-3 | . | CAISESKVTNTGELFF | TGTGCCATCAGTGAGTCTAAGGTTACGAACACCGGGGAGCTGTTTTTT
few | TRBJ2-7 | TRBV28 | . | CASTGGVSTYEQYF | TGTGCCAGCACCGGAGGAGTTTCGACCTACGAGCAGTACTTC
. | TRBJ1-2 | TRBV6-6 | . | CASSSLSADNYGYTF | TGTGCCAGCAGTAGCCTTTCGGCGGACAACTATGGCTACACCTTC
many | TRBJ2-6 | TRBV29-1 | . | CSGPTLFFGSGANVLTF | TGCAGCGGCCCGACCCTCTTCTTTGGCTCTGGGGCCAACGTCCTGACTTTC
few | TRBJ2-7 | TRBV15 | . | CATSSPYEQYF | TGTGCCACCAGCTCGCCCTACGAGCAGTACTTC
. | TRBJ2-3 | TRBV7-9 | . | CASSVTASPASDTQYF | TGTGCCAGCAGCGTCACGGCTAGCCCGGCCTCCGATACGCAGTATTTT
. | TRBJ2-5 | TRBV11-3 | TRBD1 | CASSSQGGFETQYF | TGTGCCAGCAGCTCCCAAGGGGGCTTCGAGACCCAGTACTTC
. | TRBJ1-2 | TRBV7-2 | . | CASSLDSRTDSSSNYGYTF | TGTGCCAGCAGCTTAGATTCGAGGACTGACAGCTCAAGTAACTATGGCTACACCTTC
few | TRBJ2-5 | TRBV20-1 | . | CSARESGPSQETQYF | TGCAGTGCTAGGGAATCCGGGCCATCGCAAGAGACCCAGTACTTC
once | TRBJ2-5 | TRBV20-1 | TRBD1 | CSAIHSGGGETQYF | TGCAGTGCTATCCATTCAGGGGGCGGAGAGACCCAGTACTTC
. | TRBJ1-2 | TRBV28 | . | CASSGQYYGYTF | TGTGCCAGCAGTGGACAGTACTATGGCTACACCTTC
few | TRBJ2-7 | TRBV13 | . | CASSFGTAPSVQYF | TGTGCCAGCAGCTTCGGGACGGCCCCTTCGGTGCAGTACTTC
. | TRBJ2-3 | TRBV29-1 | . | CSVRSRFTDTRYF | TGCAGCGTCCGCAGCAGATTCACAGATACGCGGTATTTT
. | TRBJ2-5 | TRBV7-2 | . | CASSLRRDKTQYF | TGTGCCAGCAGCTTAAGGAGGGACAAGACCCAGTACTTC
. | TRBJ2-1 | TRBV7-2 | TRBD2 | CASSLSGAGGSEQFF | TGTGCCAGCAGCTTATCTGGAGCGGGGGGGAGTGAGCAGTTCTTC
. | TRBJ2-4 | TRBV5-1 | . | CASSFANIQYF | TGCGCCAGCAGCTTCGCTAACATTCAGTACTTC
. | TRBJ1-2 | TRBV4-3 | . | CAGSQDINSYGYTF | TGCGCCGGCAGCCAAGATATAAACAGCTATGGCTACACCTTC
. | TRBJ2-7 | TRBV5-1 | TRBD1 | CASSPSGGAHYEQYF | TGCGCCAGCAGCCCCTCAGGGGGAGCCCACTACGAGCAGTACTTC
. | TRBJ2-7 | TRBV7-9 | . | CASSLTTGYSSYEQYF | TGTGCCAGCAGCTTAACTACAGGGTACAGCTCCTACGAGCAGTACTTC
few | TRBJ2-5 | TRBV7-6 | TRBD2 | CASSLLTSGVRETQYF | TGTGCCAGCAGTTTATTGACTAGCGGGGTCCGAGAGACCCAGTACTTC
. | TRBJ2-1 | TRBV2 | . | CASGGGSSGNNEQFF | TGTGCCAGCGGAGGGGGGAGCTCCGGTAACAATGAGCAGTTCTTC
. | TRBJ1-1 | TRBV20-1 | . | CSAPRDLSAEAFF | TGCAGTGCTCCTCGGGACCTTTCCGCTGAAGCTTTCTTT
. | TRBJ2-7 | TRBV4-1 | . | CASSQETASYEQYF | TGCGCCAGCAGCCAAGAAACAGCCTCCTACGAGCAGTACTTC
. | TRBJ2-5 | TRBV4-1 | TRBD1 | CASSRSGGAQYF | TGCGCCAGCAGCCGCTCAGGGGGCGCACAGTACTTC
few | TRBJ2-7 | TRBV29-1 | TRBD1 | CSAGTGMHQEQYF | TGCAGCGCGGGGACAGGGATGCATCAGGAGCAGTACTTC
. | TRBJ2-3 | TRBV12-3/TRBV12-4 | . | CASSPELYRSGIQYF | TGTGCCAGCAGCCCCGAACTGTACCGCTCGGGGATACAGTATTTT
many | TRBJ2-3 | TRBV6-5 | . | CASSYSEGDTQYF | TGTGCCAGCAGTTACTCTGAGGGGGATACGCAGTATTTT
few | TRBJ2-5 | TRBV14 | . | CASSQGAPETQYF | TGTGCCAGCAGCCAGGGTGCCCCGGAGACCCAGTACTTC
. | TRBJ2-7 | TRBV28 | . | CASTGVVTYEQYF | TGTGCCAGCACCGGGGTGGTAACCTACGAGCAGTACTTC
. | TRBJ1-2 | TRBV6-2/TRBV6-3 | . | CASRELGRDYGYTF | TGTGCCAGCAGAGAACTTGGGAGGGACTATGGCTACACCTTC
. | TRBJ2-7 | TRBV20-1 | . | CSAPPFVGAYEQYF | TGCAGTGCCCCTCCCTTTGTAGGGGCCTACGAGCAGTACTTC
. | TRBJ2-3 | TRBV7-6 | . | CASSPSAVVVDTQYF | TGTGCCAGCAGTCCCTCGGCAGTAGTTGTAGATACGCAGTATTTT
few | TRBJ2-3 | TRBV27 | TRBD1 | CASRPRQGARVSTDTQYF | TGTGCCAGCCGTCCTCGACAGGGGGCCAGAGTGAGCACAGATACGCAGTATTTT
few | TRBJ2-3 | TRBV2 | TRBD1 | CASSMGGQGVVDTQYF | TGTGCCAGCAGCATGGGGGGACAGGGGGTGGTCGATACGCAGTATTTT
. | TRBJ2-3 | TRBV11-3 | . | CASRAQANTDTQYF | TGTGCCAGCCGAGCGCAGGCTAACACAGATACGCAGTATTTT
. | TRBJ1-2 | TRBV4-3 | . | CASSPRVGGVCYGYTF | TGCGCCAGCAGCCCTCGGGTGGGGGGCGTTTGCTATGGCTACACCTTC
few | TRBJ1-4 | TRBV20-1 | TRBD1 | CSAPPRDREEKLFF | TGCAGTGCCCCCCCGCGGGACAGGGAGGAAAAACTGTTTTTT
. | TRBJ2-1 | TRBV5-1 | . | CASSLVSYEQFF | TGCGCCAGCAGCTTGGTATCTTATGAGCAGTTCTTC
few | TRBJ2-7 | TRBV27 | . | CASISRGSYEQYF | TGTGCCAGCATCTCCCGGGGTTCCTACGAGCAGTACTTC
few | TRBJ1-2 | TRBV20-1 | . | CSASPRTSYGYTF | TGCAGTGCTAGCCCCCGAACGTCCTATGGCTACACCTTC
few | TRBJ2-1 | TRBV7-2 | . | CASSPRDLNEQFF | TGTGCCAGCAGCCCCAGGGACCTAAATGAGCAGTTCTTC
. | TRBJ1-2 | TRBV6-2/TRBV6-3 | . | CASSYSMGRLYGYTF | TGTGCCAGCAGTTACTCGATGGGCAGACTCTATGGCTACACCTTC
few | TRBJ1-4 | TRBV20-1 | TRBD1 | CSALGGDGNEKLFF | TGCAGTGCTCTAGGGGGCGATGGTAATGAAAAACTGTTTTTT
. | TRBJ1-5 | TRBV28 | . | CASSSYGLPQHF | TGTGCCAGCAGTTCTTACGGGTTGCCCCAGCATTTT
. | TRBJ1-1 | TRBV12-3/TRBV12-4 | . | CASSLTDTEAFF | TGTGCCAGCAGTTTAACAGACACTGAAGCTTTCTTT